The present T cell receptor (beta chain) was sequenced within a study of shared clonotypes between healthy human individuals. Findings and caveats of the study: Rarefaction demonstrated incomplete sorted-subset sequencing despite large depth. Clonotypes not shared had lower generation probabilities than those common to all four donors.

Division of CD4+ cells produced a CD45RA+ naive subset and a CD45RA-negative memory subset. Germline V lookup: CDR1 LNHDA, CDR2 SQIVND (reference sequence). V was clipped by 3 bases and J by 4 bases, with 9 bases between them. The CDR3 consists of 13 residues. This table comes from immunoSEQ multiplex PCR, and its TCRdb copy is limited to in-frame clones, with some not included. The sample shows millions of clones, 85% to 95% of them seen only once. Turning to this clone: What it binds is unknown.

The chain couples TRBV19 to TRBJ1-1; the D is unclear. The specimen sequenced was naive CD4+ T cells from PBMCs. The subset is: CD45RA+ positively selected. The receptor was derived from a man aged 18 to 29 in good health. Some clones in this sample may be carry-over from other donors' samples. The CDR3 protein is CASSIFSGTEAFF. DNA for the CDR3: TGTGCCAGTAGTATCTTTTCTGGCACTGAAGCTTTCTTT.